This T cell receptor (beta chain) was recorded in a study of T cell responses to AZD1222 COVID-19 vaccine. Findings of the study overall: The reported proportion of spike-specific TCRs targeting unmutated variant regions was nearly half.

Concerning this clone itself: Its specificity is not known.

CDR1 and CDR2 (germline): PRHDT, FYEKMQ (reference sequence). The CDR3 spans 13 residues. The V and J ends lost 5 bases and 3 bases respectively, with 11 bases between them. The assay was immunoSEQ multiplex PCR, and TCRdb's table has in-frame clones only and misses some. The sample contains some 87,000 clones, under 95% of which appear only once. The source material was peripheral blood, sampled on day 0 of MenACWY control vaccination. The V and J genes are TRBV13 and TRBJ2-7; D not certain. This sequence was found in an adult in good health. The CDR3 loop is CASSTPPLYEQYF. DNA for the CDR3: TGTGCCAGCAGCACGCCCCCCCTCTACGAGCAGTACTTC.